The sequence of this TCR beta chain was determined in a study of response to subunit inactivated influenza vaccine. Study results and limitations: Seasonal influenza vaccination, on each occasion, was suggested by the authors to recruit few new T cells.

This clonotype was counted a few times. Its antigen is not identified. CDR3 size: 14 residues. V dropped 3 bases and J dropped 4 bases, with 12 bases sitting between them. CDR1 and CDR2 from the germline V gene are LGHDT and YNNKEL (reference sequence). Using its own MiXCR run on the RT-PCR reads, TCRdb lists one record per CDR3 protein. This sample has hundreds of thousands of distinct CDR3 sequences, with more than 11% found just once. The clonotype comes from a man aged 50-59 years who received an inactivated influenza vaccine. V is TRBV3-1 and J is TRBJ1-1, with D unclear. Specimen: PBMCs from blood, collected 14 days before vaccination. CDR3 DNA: TGTGCCAGCAGCCAGGCGGGTGAGAGCACTGAAGCTTTCTTT. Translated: CASSQAGESTEAFF.